A single sample is the source of the 5 T cell receptor beta chains below, sequenced in a study of radiation and T cells in renal cell carcinoma. Sequencing was performed with immunoSEQ multiplex PCR; in TCRdb, only in-frame clones are kept and a portion is missing. The data show 95,000 to 150,000 clones, 65% to 85% seen once. The time point here: blood 2 weeks post-SBRT. Documented treatment: 15 Gy SBRT to primary tumor, nephrectomy 4 weeks later. Specimen: blood, collected from a patient whose treatment included radiotherapy and nephrectomy. The receptor set was obtained from a man in his fifties or sixties with renal cell carcinoma.

The J gene is TRBJ2-1, the V gene TRBV28; D not resolved. CDR3 size: 12 residues. Germline V CDR1 and CDR2: MDHEN, SYDVKM. The ends were cut back, 2 bases at V and 9 bases at J, with 8 bases in the middle. The CDR3 spells CASSLQEREQFF. DNA for the CDR3: TGTGCCAGCAGTTTACAAGAGCGTGAGCAGTTCTTC.

The chain employs TRBV10-3 and TRBJ2-2; 10 positions agree with TRBD2. The CDR3 runs 16 residues. The junction had 4 bases not matched to a gene; V was cut back by 5 bases and J by 1 base. Germline CDR1 is ENHRY and CDR2 is SYGVKD. This chain's CDR3 is CAISLAGGQNTGELFF. The CDR3 nucleotides read TGTGCCATCAGTTTAGCGGGAGGACAGAACACCGGGGAGCTGTTTTTT.

The chain combines TRBV6-6 with TRBJ1-5; TRBD1 matches at 7 bases. From germline, CDR1 is MNHNY and CDR2 SVGAGI (reference sequence). J lost 6 bases, V lost 2 bases, and 7 bases had no gene match. The CDR3 consists of 15 residues. CDR3 sequence reads: CASSYGDSSPQPQHF. The CDR3 DNA reads as TGTGCCAGCAGTTACGGGGACAGTTCGCCTCAGCCCCAGCATTTT.

Points on this clone: An end of the junction differs from the germline gene, which may be a read error. The gene calls are TRBV7-9 and TRBJ2-7, with D tentatively TRBD2 (6 bases). There are 12 residues in the CDR3. Germline V gene data show CDR1 as SEHNR and CDR2 as FQNEAQ (reference sequence). CDR3 sequence: CASSFDGASEGF. In DNA form, the CDR3 reads TGTGCCAGCAGCTTTGACGGGGCTAGCGAGGGATTC.

The rearrangement joins TRBV27 to TRBJ2-7; D is unclear. The CDR3 length is 13 residues. Germline loops: CDR1 MNHEY, CDR2 SMNVEV (reference sequence). The ends were cut back, 6 bases at V and 5 bases at J, with 14 bases in the middle. The CDR3 DNA follows: TGTGCCAGCAGCCTTAGCACGGACGACGAGCAGTACTTC. Amino acid sequence: CASSLSTDDEQYF.